The 25 T cell receptor beta chains given below trace back to one sample, sequenced in a study of PD-L1 blockade in urothelial cancer. Profiled with immunoSEQ multiplex PCR; TCRdb holds only in-frame clones, not every one. The repertoire holds 25,000 to 35,000 clones, with around four fifths as singletons. Time point meaning: peripheral blood 6 weeks after treatment start. Sample: PBMCs, taken around atezolizumab (anti-PD-L1) treatment. Receptors were obtained from a man in his sixties or seventies with urothelial cancer.

The sample holds a few counts of this clone. V is TRBV7-2 and J is TRBJ2-1; 7 nucleotides align to TRBD2. In germline, CDR1 is SGHTA, CDR2 FQGNSA. The junction had 13 bases not matched to a gene; V was cut back by 5 bases and J by 6 bases. The CDR3 is made up of 16 amino acids. CDR3 sequence: CASSPHASGASNEQFF. The DNA for the CDR3 is TGTGCCAGCAGCCCCCATGCTAGCGGAGCCTCCAATGAGCAGTTCTTC.

The chain carries TRBV4-3 and TRBJ1-2, with D maybe TRBD1 (6 bases). The length of the CDR3 is 15 residues. CDR1 LGHNA and CDR2 YSLEER come from the germline V gene. Trimming pared 2 bases from V and 6 bases from J, leaving 16 bases between. The CDR3 DNA reads TGCGCCAGCAGCCAAAATTACCGGACAGATCATGGCTACACCTTC. Its translation: CASSQNYRTDHGYTF.

The CDR3 DNA is TGCGCCAGCAGTTCGGGACCGGGGGGGCCAAATGAGCAGTTCTTC. Residues: CASSSGPGGPNEQFF. The V and J genes are TRBV5-1 and TRBJ2-1, with 8 bases that match TRBD2. There are 15 residues in the CDR3. Germline V gene sequence: CDR1 SGHRS, CDR2 YFSETQ. V shed 5 bases, J shed 7 bases, and the junction held 11 bases outside the gene matches.

V and J are TRBV6-1 and TRBJ1-6; 10 bases map to TRBD1. CDR3 length: 15 residues. Germline CDR1 reads MNHNS; CDR2 reads SASEGT. V was clipped by 4 bases and J by 10 bases; unmatched bases: 7. The CDR3 sequence: CASSGGTGVRSPLHF. CDR3 DNA sequence: TGTGCCAGCAGTGGCGGGACAGGGGTGCGGTCACCCCTCCACTTT.

V usage is TRBV10-3 and J usage is TRBJ2-2; TRBD2 agrees at 8 bases. Per germline, CDR1 ENHRY and CDR2 SYGVKD. Trimming took 11 bases from V and 2 from J; bases not matched to a gene: 7. The CDR3 consists of 14 residues. CDR3 nucleotides: TGTGCCGCCCGGGGGGGAGTAAACACCGGGGAGCTGTTTTTT. Amino acid sequence: CAARGGVNTGELFF.

The chain has TRBV13 and TRBJ2-5, with D possibly being TRBD2 (6 bases). This CDR3 region has 15 residues. Germline CDR1 reads PRHDT; CDR2 reads FYEKMQ (reference sequence). Trimming removed 6 bases from V and 5 bases from J, with 19 bases in between. The CDR3 spells CASSSHGLRTETQYF. DNA for the CDR3: TGTGCCAGCAGTTCTCACGGACTACGAACGGAGACCCAGTACTTC.

This clone was seen a single time. The V gene is TRBV5-1, the J gene TRBJ2-1; 16 bases are shared with TRBD2. V lost 3 bases and J lost 6; bases outside the gene matches: 6. The germline CDR1 and CDR2 sequences are SGHRS and YFSETQ. CDR3 length equals 17 residues. The CDR3 loop is CASSWGLAGGPSNEQFF. In DNA, the CDR3 is TGCGCCAGCAGCTGGGGACTAGCGGGAGGGCCATCCAATGAGCAGTTCTTC.

This chain uses TRBV19 with TRBJ1-2; tentative D call: TRBD1 (6 bases). The CDR3 is 16 residues long. Trimming stripped 5 bases from V and 2 bases from J, with 18 bases between. Germline V gene lookup returns CDR1 LNHDA and CDR2 SQIVND (reference sequence). For the CDR3, the DNA is TGTGCCAGTAGTGTAGGACAGCTAAGAACCAACTATGGCTACACCTTC. This encodes CASSVGQLRTNYGYTF. Looking up the rest from reference TRBV19 and TRBJ1-2 gives the full variable domain: DGGITQSPKYLFRKEGQNVTLSCEQNLNHDAMYWYRQDPGQGLRLIYYSQIVNDFQKGDIAEGYSVSREKKESFPLTVTSAQKNPTAFYLCASSVGQLRTNYGYTFGSGTRLTVV.

This rearrangement joins TRBV27 to TRBJ2-7; tentatively, D is TRBD2 (7 bases). The germline gives CDR1 MNHEY, CDR2 SMNVEV (reference sequence). This CDR3 has 14 amino acids. V lost 3 bases and J 4 bases, leaving 13 bases between the germline ends. The CDR3 here is CASSLGGRKYEQYF. In nucleotides, the CDR3 is TGTGCCAGCAGTTTGGGGGGGCGAAAGTACGAGCAGTACTTC.

This chain uses TRBV11-1 with TRBJ2-1; D uncertain. V dropped 4 bases and J dropped 0 bases, with 13 bases sitting between them. The germline V gene encodes CDR1 SGHAT and CDR2 FQDESV (reference sequence). This CDR3 has 16 residues. The CDR3 nucleotides read TGTGCCAGCAGCTCTGATGGGCCGACCTCCTACAATGAGCAGTTCTTC. Translating it yields CASSSDGPTSYNEQFF.

This clone was counted once. V usage is TRBV19 and J usage is TRBJ2-1, with 8 bases aligning to TRBD2. Trimming took 6 bases from V and 8 from J; bases not matched to a gene: 6. The CDR3 sequence is 13 residues long. Germline V lookup: CDR1 LNHDA, CDR2 SQIVND (reference sequence). For the CDR3, the DNA is TGTGCCAGTAGAAGCGGGAGAGGGGATGAGCAGTTCTTC. Encoded protein: CASRSGRGDEQFF.

The chain employs TRBV7-8 and TRBJ2-2; D remains unclear. Germline CDR1 reads SGHVS; CDR2 reads FQNEAQ. V was cut by 7 bases and J by 3 bases, with 6 bases left in between. This CDR3 contains 12 residues. CDR3 sequence (DNA): TGTGCCAGCACCCAGGACACCGGGGAGCTGTTTTTT. Its protein product is CASTQDTGELFF. The full variable domain, with the rest looked up from reference TRBV7-8 and TRBJ2-2, is GAGVSQSPRYKVAKRGQDVALRCDPISGHVSLFWYQQALGQGPEFLTYFQNEAQLDKSGLPSDRFFAERPEGSVSTLKIQRTQQEDSAVYLCASTQDTGELFFGEGSRLTVL.

This chain connects TRBV10-3 to TRBJ2-3; 9 nucleotides align to TRBD2. V lost 0 bases and J lost 2; bases outside the gene matches: 9. Germline values: CDR1 ENHRY, CDR2 SYGVKD. CDR3 size: 18 residues. For the CDR3, the DNA is TGTGCCATCAGTGAGTCAAATGAGCGGGAGGCGTTCACAGATACGCAGTATTTT. Its translation is CAISESNEREAFTDTQYF.

This chain connects TRBV7-9 to TRBJ1-5; D is unresolved. The V gene lost 5 bases and the J gene lost 1 base, with 9 bases spanning the gap. Per germline, CDR1 SEHNR and CDR2 FQNEAQ (reference sequence). The CDR3 has 14 amino acids. The CDR3 nucleotides are TGTGCCAGCAGCCCGCGAGGAAGCAATCAGCCCCAGCATTTT. Amino acid sequence: CASSPRGSNQPQHF.

The chain combines TRBV6-1 with TRBJ2-3; D may be TRBD2 (5 bases). The CDR3 covers 16 residues. Germline lookup yields CDR1 MNHNS and CDR2 SASEGT. V shed 2 bases and J shed 1 base, with 13 bases lying between them. The CDR3 loop reads CASSELRARGTDTQYF. In DNA, the CDR3 is TGTGCCAGCAGTGAACTGAGGGCTAGGGGCACAGATACGCAGTATTTT.

This clone was recorded a few times. The V and J genes are TRBV25-1 and TRBJ2-2, with D possibly being TRBD1 (6 bases). The V and J ends lost 10 bases and 3 bases respectively, with 18 bases between them. This CDR3 region has 15 residues. Germline loops: CDR1 MGHDK, CDR2 SYGVNS. The CDR3 here is CAIPTGNSYTGELFF. In nucleotides, the CDR3 is TGTGCCATCCCGACAGGAAATTCTTACACCGGGGAGCTGTTTTTT.

J is TRBJ2-1 and V is TRBV7-9; possibly TRBD2 for D (6 bases). The V end was cut by 2 bases, the J end by 0 bases, with 17 bases between. Germline V gene lookup returns CDR1 SEHNR and CDR2 FQNEAQ (reference sequence). The CDR3 loop spans 18 amino acids. CDR3 nucleotide sequence: TGTGCCAGCAGCTTAACCGGGACTCATAGAAGCTCCTACAATGAGCAGTTCTTC. Residues: CASSLTGTHRSSYNEQFF.

This clone appeared a few times. The gene calls are TRBV18 and TRBJ2-1, with 13 bases matching TRBD2. CDR3 size: 19 residues. CDR1 is KGHSH, CDR2 LQKENI, per germline. V was pared by 6 bases and J by 0 bases, with 11 bases of the junction left unmatched. Here the CDR3 reads CASSTFGLAGVPSYNEQFF. The DNA for the CDR3 is TGTGCCAGCTCCACCTTTGGACTAGCGGGAGTTCCCTCCTACAATGAGCAGTTCTTC.

The chain uses TRBV19 and TRBJ1-5; weak D call: TRBD1 (6 bases). The CDR3 extends over 14 amino acids. From germline, CDR1 is LNHDA and CDR2 SQIVND (reference sequence). Trimming removed 3 bases at V and 6 bases at J, with 12 bases between. DNA of the CDR3: TGTGCCAGTAGTATCTTAGGGGGTGTTCAGCCCCAGCATTTT. Its translation: CASSILGGVQPQHF.

The chain carries TRBV4-3 and TRBJ2-1; D is ambiguous. The CDR3 extends over 15 amino acids. V was trimmed by 2 bases and J by 4 bases, leaving 12 bases between them. Germline CDR1 LGHNA, CDR2 YSLEER. The CDR3 DNA reads TGCGCCAGCAGCCAAACTGGGCCCCGGTACAATGAGCAGTTCTTC. The encoded protein is CASSQTGPRYNEQFF.

This chain joins TRBV2 and TRBJ1-2; TRBD1 matches 7 bases. This CDR3 has 14 amino acids. Germline CDR1 is SNHLY and CDR2 is FYNNEI. The V and J ends lost 6 bases and 7 bases, in that order; junction bases with no gene match: 11. This chain's CDR3 is CASRKNPDRAGYTF. CDR3 sequence (DNA): TGTGCCAGCAGGAAGAACCCCGACAGGGCTGGCTACACCTTC.

The chain joins TRBV7-3 to TRBJ1-1, with D possibly TRBD1 on 5 matching bases. The germline CDR1 and CDR2 sequences are SGHTA and FQGTGA. The CDR3 extends over 15 amino acids. V was shortened by 5 bases and J by 1 base, with 14 bases between the two germline ends. CDR3 protein: CASSPQAGGNTEAFF. In nucleotides, the CDR3 is TGTGCCAGCAGCCCCCAGGCGGGGGGGAACACTGAAGCTTTCTTT.

The chain links TRBV4-3 to TRBJ2-1, with 10 nucleotides matching TRBD2. Per the germline V gene, CDR1 is LGHNA and CDR2 is YSLEER. This CDR3 contains 17 residues. J lost 9 bases, V lost 0 bases, and 11 bases had no gene match. The CDR3 loop is CASSQESGTSAIREQFF. CDR3 sequence (DNA): TGCGCCAGCAGCCAAGAGTCCGGGACTAGCGCGATCCGTGAGCAGTTCTTC.

The V and J genes are TRBV4-2 and TRBJ1-2; D is undetermined. The CDR3 covers 12 residues. CDR1 is LGHNA, CDR2 YNFKEQ, per germline. Trimming took 1 base from V and 6 from J, leaving 6 bases between them. The CDR3 loop is CASSQGSNGYTF. In nucleotides, the CDR3 is TGTGCCAGCAGCCAAGGTAGTAATGGCTACACCTTC.

The chain links TRBV6-1 to TRBJ2-1; D possibly corresponds to TRBD1 (6 bases). The CDR3 length is 19 residues. Per the germline V gene, CDR1 is MNHNS and CDR2 is SASEGT. V was trimmed by 4 bases and J by 4 bases, leaving 26 bases between them. The CDR3 coding sequence is TGTGCCAGCAGTGTCCCCCAAACCGGGACACGGAAGCGTTACAATGAGCAGTTCTTC. Translation: CASSVPQTGTRKRYNEQFF.